This TCR beta chain was profiled in a study of T cell changes during pregnancy in multiple sclerosis (dated by TCRdb to about 2019). At the level of the whole study: The study examined how the T cell repertoire changed over the course of pregnancy in women with multiple sclerosis.

From cysteine to phenylalanine, the CDR3 is 13 amino acids long. The sequence is cut down to CDR3 DNA, 39 bases in frame from base 1. Reading the germline V gene gives CDR1 SGHTA and CDR2 FQGNSA. V is clipped by 5 bases and J by 4 bases, and the sequence between their germline boundaries is 11 bases long. Regarding this clone: The antigen it binds to is not known. No base quality information exists; no much larger clone differs at one position.

To prepare the library, the immunoSEQ multiplex PCR assay was applied. The clones in this table, taken by TCRdb from immuneACCESS, are in-frame only. Not every clone is retained; where verified, under half of the shortfall comes from an unresolved V gene, and the cause of the rest is unknown. For this sample there are about 68,000 clones; 91% appear just once. The ten biggest clones cover roughly 0.85% of the sample. This specimen consisted of peripheral blood, obtained in the second trimester of pregnancy. The receptor was isolated from a female donor with multiple sclerosis, enrolled in a pregnancy study. The chain is encoded by TRBV7-2 joined to TRBJ1-1; no D gene is confidently identified. Here the CDR3 is given as CASSQAAGTEAFF. The DNA sequence is TGTGCCAGCAGCCAAGCAGCGGGCACTGAAGCTTTCTTT. The full variable domain, completed from the reference TRBV7-2 and TRBJ1-1 proteins outside the CDR3, reads GAGVSQSPSNKVTEKGKDVELRCDPISGHTALYWYRQSLGQGLEFLIYFQGNSAPDKSGLPSDRFSAERTGGSVSTLTIQRTQQEDSAVYLCASSQAAGTEAFFGQGTRLTVV.